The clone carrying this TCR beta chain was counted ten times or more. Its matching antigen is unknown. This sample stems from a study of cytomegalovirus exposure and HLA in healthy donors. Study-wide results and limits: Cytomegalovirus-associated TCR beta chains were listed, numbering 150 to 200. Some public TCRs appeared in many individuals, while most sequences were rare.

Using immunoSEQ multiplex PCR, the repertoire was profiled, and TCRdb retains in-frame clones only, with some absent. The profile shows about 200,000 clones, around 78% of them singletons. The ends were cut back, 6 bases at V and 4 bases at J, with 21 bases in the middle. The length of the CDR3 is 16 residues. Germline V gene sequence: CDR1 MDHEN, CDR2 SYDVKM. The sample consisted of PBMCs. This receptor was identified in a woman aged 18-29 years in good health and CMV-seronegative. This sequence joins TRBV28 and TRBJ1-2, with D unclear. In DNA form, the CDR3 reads TGTGCCAGCAGCCTGGGTGGCGGAGCGTCGCCCTATGGCTACACCTTC. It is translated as CASSLGGGASPYGYTF.